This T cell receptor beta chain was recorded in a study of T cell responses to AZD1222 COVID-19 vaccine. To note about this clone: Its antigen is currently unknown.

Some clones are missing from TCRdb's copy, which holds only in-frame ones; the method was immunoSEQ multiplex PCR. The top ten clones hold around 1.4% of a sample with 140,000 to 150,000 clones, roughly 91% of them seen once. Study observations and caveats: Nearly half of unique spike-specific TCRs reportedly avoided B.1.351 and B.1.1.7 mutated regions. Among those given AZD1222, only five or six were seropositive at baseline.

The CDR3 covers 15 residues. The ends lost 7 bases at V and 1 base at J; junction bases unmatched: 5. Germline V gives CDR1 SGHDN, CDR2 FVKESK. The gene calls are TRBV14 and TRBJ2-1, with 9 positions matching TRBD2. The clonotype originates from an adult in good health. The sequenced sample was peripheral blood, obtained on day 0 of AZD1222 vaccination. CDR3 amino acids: CASTGLAGSYNEQFF. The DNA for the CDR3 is TGTGCCAGCACCGGGCTAGCGGGGTCCTACAATGAGCAGTTCTTC.